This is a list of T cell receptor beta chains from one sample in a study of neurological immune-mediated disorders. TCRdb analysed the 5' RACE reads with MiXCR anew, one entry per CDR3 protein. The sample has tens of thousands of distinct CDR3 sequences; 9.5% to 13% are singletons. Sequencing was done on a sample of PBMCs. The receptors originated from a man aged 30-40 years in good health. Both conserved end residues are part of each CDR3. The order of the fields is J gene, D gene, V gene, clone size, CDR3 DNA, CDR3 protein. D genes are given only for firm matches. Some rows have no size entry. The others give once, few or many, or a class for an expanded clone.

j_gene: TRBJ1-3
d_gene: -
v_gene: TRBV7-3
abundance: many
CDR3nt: TGTGCCAGCAGCCAAGGTCCGACTGGAAACACCATATATTTT
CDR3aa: CASSQGPTGNTIYF

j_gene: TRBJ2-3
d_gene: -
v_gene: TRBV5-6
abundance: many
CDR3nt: TGTGCCAGCAGCGGGAGATCTGGGACTGGCACAGATACGCAGTATTTT
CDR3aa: CASSGRSGTGTDTQYF

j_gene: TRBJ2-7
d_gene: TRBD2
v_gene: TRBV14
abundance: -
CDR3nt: TGTGCCAGCAGCCGCCGGACTAGCGGCCTTGCCTACGAGCAGTACTTC
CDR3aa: CASSRRTSGLAYEQYF

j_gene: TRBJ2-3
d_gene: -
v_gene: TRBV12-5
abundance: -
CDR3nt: TGTGCTAGTGTCTACAACGAGGACGGAAGCTTCACAGATACGCAGTATTTT
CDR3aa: CASVYNEDGSFTDTQYF

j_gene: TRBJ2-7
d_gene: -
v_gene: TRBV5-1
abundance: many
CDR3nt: TGCGCCAGCAGCTTGGATGGGGCTAGCATCGAGCAGTACTTC
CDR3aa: CASSLDGASIEQYF

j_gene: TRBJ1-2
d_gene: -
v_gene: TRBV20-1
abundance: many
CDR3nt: TGCAGTGCTAGAGGCCTTTATGGCTACACCTTC
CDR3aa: CSARGLYGYTF

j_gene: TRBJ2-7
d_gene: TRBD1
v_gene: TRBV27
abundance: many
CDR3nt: TGTGCCAGCAGTGACCGACCGACAGGGACCTACGAGCAGTACTTC
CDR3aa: CASSDRPTGTYEQYF

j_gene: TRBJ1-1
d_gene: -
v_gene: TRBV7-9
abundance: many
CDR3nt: TGTGCCAGCAGCTTAACGGATAACACTGAAGCTTTCTTT
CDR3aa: CASSLTDNTEAFF

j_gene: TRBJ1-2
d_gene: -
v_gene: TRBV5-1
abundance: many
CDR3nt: TGCGCCAGCAGCTTGGCTAACAGCAACTATGGCTACACCTTC
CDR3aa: CASSLANSNYGYTF

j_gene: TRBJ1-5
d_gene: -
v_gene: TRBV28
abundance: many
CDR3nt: TGTGCCAGCAGTTTACGGCTCGCGAGCAATCAGCCCCAGCATTTT
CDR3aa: CASSLRLASNQPQHF

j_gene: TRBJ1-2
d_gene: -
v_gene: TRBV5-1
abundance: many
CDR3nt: TGCGCCAGCAGCGGGGGTTATGGCTACACCTTC
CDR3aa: CASSGGYGYTF

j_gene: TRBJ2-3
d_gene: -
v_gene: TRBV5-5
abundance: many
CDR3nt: TGTGCCAGCAGCGAGGACTGGAACGTTGGGACGCAGTATTTT
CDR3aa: CASSEDWNVGTQYF

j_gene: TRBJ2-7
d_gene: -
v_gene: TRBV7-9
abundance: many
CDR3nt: TGTGCCAGCAGCTTAGCCGCGCGAGGGAGCGAGCAGTACTTC
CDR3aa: CASSLAARGSEQYF

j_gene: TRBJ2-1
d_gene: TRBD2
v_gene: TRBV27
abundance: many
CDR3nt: TGTGCCAGCAGTTTACGTGCAGGGACTAGTGAGAGTGAGCAGTTCTTC
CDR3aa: CASSLRAGTSESEQFF

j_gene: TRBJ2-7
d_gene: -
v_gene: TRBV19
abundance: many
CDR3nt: TGTGCCAGTAGCTCACAGGGATGGGGGGGATCTTCCTACGAGCAGTACTTC
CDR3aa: CASSSQGWGGSSYEQYF

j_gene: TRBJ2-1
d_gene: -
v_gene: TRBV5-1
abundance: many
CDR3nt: TGCGCCAGCAGCTTGAACACAAACAATGAGCAGTTCTTC
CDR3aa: CASSLNTNNEQFF

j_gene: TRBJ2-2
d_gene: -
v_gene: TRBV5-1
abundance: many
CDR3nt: TGCGCCAGCAGCTTGGGAGGGGGAATGAACACCGGGGAGCTGTTTTTT
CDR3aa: CASSLGGGMNTGELFF

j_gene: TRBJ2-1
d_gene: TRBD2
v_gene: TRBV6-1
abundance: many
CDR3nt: TGTGCCAGCACCCCCCTTACTAGCGGGATGTACAATGAGCAGTTCTTC
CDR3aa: CASTPLTSGMYNEQFF

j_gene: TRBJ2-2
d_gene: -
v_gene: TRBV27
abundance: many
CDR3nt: TGTGCCAGCAGTTCAGCCCTCCAGGGTACCGGGGAGCTGTTTTTT
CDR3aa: CASSSALQGTGELFF

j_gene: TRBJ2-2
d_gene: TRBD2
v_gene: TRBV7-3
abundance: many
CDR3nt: TGTGCCAGCAGCCTAAAGACCTCCTTAAGCGGGAGCGGGACCGGGGAGCTGTTTTTT
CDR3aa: CASSLKTSLSGSGTGELFF

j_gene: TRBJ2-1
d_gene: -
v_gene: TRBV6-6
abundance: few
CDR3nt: TGTGCCAGCATGGCCCCTGGGATCGAGCAGTTCTTC
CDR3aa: CASMAPGIEQFF

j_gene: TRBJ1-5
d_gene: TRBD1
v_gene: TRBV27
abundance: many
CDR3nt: TGTGCCAGCACTCCGGGACAGGGAAGCAATCAGCCCCAGCATTTT
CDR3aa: CASTPGQGSNQPQHF

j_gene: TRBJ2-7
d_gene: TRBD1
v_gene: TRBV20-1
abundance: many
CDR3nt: TGCAGTGCTAACCGAGGACAGGGGTACTACGAGCAGTACTTC
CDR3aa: CSANRGQGYYEQYF

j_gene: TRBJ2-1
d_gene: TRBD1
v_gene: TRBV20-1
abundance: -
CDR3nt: TGCAGTGCTAAAAACAGGGGGGCCGGTGGTGAGCAGTTCTTC
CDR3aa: CSAKNRGAGGEQFF

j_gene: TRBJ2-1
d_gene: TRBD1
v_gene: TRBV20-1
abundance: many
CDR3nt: TGCAGTGCCCCCTTTCCCCTCGGGACAGGGGGAAACAATGAGCAGTTCTTC
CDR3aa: CSAPFPLGTGGNNEQFF

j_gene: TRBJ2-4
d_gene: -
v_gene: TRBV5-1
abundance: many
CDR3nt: TGCGCCAGCAGCTTGGGCCCTGGAGAGCCCAGTAGGCACATTCAGTACTTC
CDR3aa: CASSLGPGEPSRHIQYF

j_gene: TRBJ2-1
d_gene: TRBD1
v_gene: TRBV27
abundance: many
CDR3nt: TGTGCCAGCAGTTCTAGGGACAGCCCTAATAACTACAATGAGCAGTTCTTC
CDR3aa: CASSSRDSPNNYNEQFF

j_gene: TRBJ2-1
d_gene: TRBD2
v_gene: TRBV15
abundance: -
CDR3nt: TGTGCCACCAGTGGCGGGACTAGCGTTAACAATGAGCAGTTCTTC
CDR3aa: CATSGGTSVNNEQFF

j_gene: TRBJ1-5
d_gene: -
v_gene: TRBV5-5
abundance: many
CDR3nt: TGTGCCAGCAGCTTGGACAGCCTTAGCAATCAGCCCCAGCATTTT
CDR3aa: CASSLDSLSNQPQHF

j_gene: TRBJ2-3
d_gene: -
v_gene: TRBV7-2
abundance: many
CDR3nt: TGTGCCAGCAGCTTAGGGGGAGGAGGCACAGATACGCAGTATTTT
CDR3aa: CASSLGGGGTDTQYF

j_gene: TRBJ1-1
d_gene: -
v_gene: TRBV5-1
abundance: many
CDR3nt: TGCGCCAGCAGCTTCCGACAGGAGAGTGAAGCTTTCTTT
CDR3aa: CASSFRQESEAFF

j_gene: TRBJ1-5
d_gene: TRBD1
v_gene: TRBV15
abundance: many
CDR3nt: TGTGCCACCAGCATTGGACAGGGCAATCAGCCCCAGCATTTT
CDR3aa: CATSIGQGNQPQHF

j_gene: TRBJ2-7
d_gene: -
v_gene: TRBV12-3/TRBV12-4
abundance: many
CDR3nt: TGTGCCAGCAGTTCGTCGGGATCCTACGAGCAGTACTTC
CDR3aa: CASSSSGSYEQYF

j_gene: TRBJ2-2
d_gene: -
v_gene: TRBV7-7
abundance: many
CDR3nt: TGTGCCAGCAGCTTAGAGGTGTTTAACACCGGGGAGCTGTTTTTT
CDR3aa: CASSLEVFNTGELFF

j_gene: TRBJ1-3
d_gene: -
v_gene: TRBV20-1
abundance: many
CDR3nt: TGCAGTGCTTGGGCGGGGGATGACTCTGGAAACACCATATATTTT
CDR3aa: CSAWAGDDSGNTIYF

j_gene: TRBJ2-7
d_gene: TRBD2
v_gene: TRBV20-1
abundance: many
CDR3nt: TGCAGTGCAAAGGAACATAGCGGGGTTCTCTCCTACGAGCAGTACTTC
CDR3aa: CSAKEHSGVLSYEQYF

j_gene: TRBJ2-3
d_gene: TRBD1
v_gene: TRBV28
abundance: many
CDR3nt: TGTGCCAGCACCCTAATCGTACCGGGACAGACGACAGATACGCAGTATTTT
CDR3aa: CASTLIVPGQTTDTQYF

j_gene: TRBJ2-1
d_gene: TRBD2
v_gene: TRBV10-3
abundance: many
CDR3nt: TGTGCCACGGGGACTAGCGGAACCTACAATGAGCAGTTCTTC
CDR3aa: CATGTSGTYNEQFF

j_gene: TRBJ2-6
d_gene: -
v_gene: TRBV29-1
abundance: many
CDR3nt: TGCAGCGTTGAACGCGACAGCCACTCTGGGGCCAACGTCCTGACTTTC
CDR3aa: CSVERDSHSGANVLTF

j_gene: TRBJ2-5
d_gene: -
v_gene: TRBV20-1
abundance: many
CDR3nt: TGCAGTGCTACCTCATCCAGGGGAGCGGTGGCGGAGACCCAGTACTTC
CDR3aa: CSATSSRGAVAETQYF

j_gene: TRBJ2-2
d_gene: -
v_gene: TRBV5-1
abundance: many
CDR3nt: TGCGCCAGCAGCTTGGCTGGTCCTTCGAACACCGGGGAGCTGTTTTTT
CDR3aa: CASSLAGPSNTGELFF

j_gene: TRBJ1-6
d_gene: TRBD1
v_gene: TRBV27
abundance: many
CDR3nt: TGTGCCAGCAGTTTGACCGGACAGGGTTCACCCCTCCACTTT
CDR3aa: CASSLTGQGSPLHF

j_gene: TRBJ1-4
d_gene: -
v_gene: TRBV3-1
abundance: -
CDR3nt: TGTGCCAGCAGCCGAGGCCATGGGGAAAAACTGTTTTTT
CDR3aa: CASSRGHGEKLFF

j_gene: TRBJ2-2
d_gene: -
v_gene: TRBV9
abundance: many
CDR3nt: TGTGCCAGCAGCGTCCGGGACGGGGAGCTGTTTTTT
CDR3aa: CASSVRDGELFF

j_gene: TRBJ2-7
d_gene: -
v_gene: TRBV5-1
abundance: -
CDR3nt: TGCGCCAGCAGCTTGGCCGGGAGCGCCTACGAGCAGTACTTC
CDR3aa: CASSLAGSAYEQYF

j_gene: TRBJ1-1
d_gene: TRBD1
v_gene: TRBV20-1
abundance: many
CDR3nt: TGCAGTGCCACAGGGGGTCTTAACACTGAAGCTTTCTTT
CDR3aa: CSATGGLNTEAFF